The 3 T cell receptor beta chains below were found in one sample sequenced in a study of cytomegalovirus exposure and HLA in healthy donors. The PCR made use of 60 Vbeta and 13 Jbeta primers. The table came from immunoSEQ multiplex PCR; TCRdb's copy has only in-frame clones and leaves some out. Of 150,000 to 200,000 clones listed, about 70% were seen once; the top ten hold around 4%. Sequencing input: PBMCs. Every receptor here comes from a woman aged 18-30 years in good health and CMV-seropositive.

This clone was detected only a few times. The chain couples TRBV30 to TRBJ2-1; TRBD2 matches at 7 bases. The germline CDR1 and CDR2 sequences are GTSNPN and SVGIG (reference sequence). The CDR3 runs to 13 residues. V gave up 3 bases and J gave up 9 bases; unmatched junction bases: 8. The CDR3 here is CAWRLGWEGEQFF. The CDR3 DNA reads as TGTGCCTGGAGATTGGGTTGGGAGGGTGAGCAGTTCTTC. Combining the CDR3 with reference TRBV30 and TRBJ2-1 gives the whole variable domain SQTIHQWPATLVQPVGSPLSLECTVEGTSNPNLYWYRQAAGRGLQLLFYSVGIGQISSEVPQNLSASRPQDRQFILSSKKLLLSDSGFYLCAWRLGWEGEQFFGPGTRLTVL.

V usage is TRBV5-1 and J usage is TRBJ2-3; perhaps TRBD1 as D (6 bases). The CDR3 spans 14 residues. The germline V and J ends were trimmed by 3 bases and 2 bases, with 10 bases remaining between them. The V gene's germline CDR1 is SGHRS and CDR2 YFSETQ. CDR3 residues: CASSSGQNTDTQYF. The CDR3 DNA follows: TGCGCCAGCAGCTCCGGACAGAACACAGATACGCAGTATTTT.

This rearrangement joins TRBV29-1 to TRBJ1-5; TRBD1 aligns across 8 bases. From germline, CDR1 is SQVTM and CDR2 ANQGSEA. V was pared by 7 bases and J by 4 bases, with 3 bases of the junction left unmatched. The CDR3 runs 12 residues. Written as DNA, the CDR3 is TGCAGCGCCGGGACAGGTAATCAGCCCCAGCATTTT. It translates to CSAGTGNQPQHF.